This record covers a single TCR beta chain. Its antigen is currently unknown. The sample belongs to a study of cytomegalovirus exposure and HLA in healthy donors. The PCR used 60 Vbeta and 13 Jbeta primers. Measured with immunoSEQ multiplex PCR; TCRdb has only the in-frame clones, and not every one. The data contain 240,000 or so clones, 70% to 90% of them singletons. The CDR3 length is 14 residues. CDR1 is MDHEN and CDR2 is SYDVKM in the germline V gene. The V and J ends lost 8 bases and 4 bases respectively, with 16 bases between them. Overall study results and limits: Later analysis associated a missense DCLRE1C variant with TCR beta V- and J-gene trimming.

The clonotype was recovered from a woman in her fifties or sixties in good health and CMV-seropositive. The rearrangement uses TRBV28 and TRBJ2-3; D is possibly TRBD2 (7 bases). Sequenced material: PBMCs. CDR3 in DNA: TGTGCCAGCGGGCAGAGGGGGGGGTCAGATACGCAGTATTTT. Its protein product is CASGQRGGSDTQYF.